This T cell receptor beta chain is from a study of memory CD4+ T cells and cytomegalovirus serostatus. The wider study: Of the healthy Belgian adults, several were CMV seropositive and 20 to 30 seronegative.

How the authors handled the data: Out-of-frame sequences were removed, leaving around 2,000,000 distinct TCRbeta sequences. The method was immunoSEQ multiplex PCR; TCRdb's version includes in-frame clones alone and lacks a portion of them. From that table come the V and J calls and clone size; the DNA was used to work out D and trimming. The sample carries just over 40,000 clones, roughly 80% recorded once. Study-level results: CD4+ memory repertoires contained about two fifths of the 164 reported CMV TCRbeta sequences.

The sort gate was single viable CD3+CD4+CD8-CD45RO+ cells for memory CD4+ T cells. Regarding this clone: Antigen: not known.

The source is an adult in good health and CMV-seronegative. Sequencing input: memory CD4+ T cells from blood.

DNA for the CDR3: TGCGCCAGCAGCTTGGGTCGGGGGGGCTACAATGAGCAGTTCTTC. Amino acids: CASSLGRGGYNEQFF. This sequence joins TRBV5-1 and TRBJ2-1; 8 bases are shared with TRBD2. The CDR3 spans 15 residues. The junction had 2 bases not matched to a gene; V was cut back by 0 bases and J by 3 bases. Germline lookup yields CDR1 SGHRS and CDR2 YFSETQ.